The 32 T cell receptor beta chains reported below all come from one sample, sequenced in a study of blood T cells in healthy people across ages. A second roughly 6 to 12 cycle PCR used barcoded and J-beta primers. TCRdb processed the 5' RACE reads anew with MiXCR; each CDR3 protein has one entry. The sample lists approximately 400,000 distinct CDR3 sequences; approximately 51% were seen once. Sequenced material: blood. These receptors originate from a man aged 55 to 69 in good health.

This chain connects TRBV9 to TRBJ2-5; D possibly corresponds to TRBD2 (5 bases). From germline, CDR1 is SGDLS and CDR2 YYNGEE. CDR3 length: 14 residues. V dropped 4 bases and J dropped 5 bases, with 15 bases sitting between them. The CDR3 reads CASSSAGNRETQYF. CDR3 DNA: TGTGCCAGCAGCTCGGCCGGGAATAGGGAGACCCAGTACTTC.

This clonotype has a single count. CDR3 nucleotide sequence: TGTGCCAGCAGCTTTACCAGGGACTACCGCAATGAGCAGTACTTC. Protein product: CASSFTRDYRNEQYF. The chain has TRBV7-2 and TRBJ2-1; 7 bases fit TRBD2. The J call may be mistaken, given a closer DNA end match to TRBJ2-7. The germline gives CDR1 SGHTA, CDR2 FQGNSA. The CDR3 is 15 amino acids.

The rearrangement links TRBV9 to TRBJ2-7; D may be TRBD2 (6 bases). Germline V gene sequence: CDR1 SGDLS, CDR2 YYNGEE. The CDR3 is made up of 14 amino acids. V was clipped by 2 bases and J by 0 bases, with 9 bases between them. CDR3 sequence reads: CASSVSGRSYEQYF. CDR3 nucleotides: TGTGCCAGCAGCGTGAGCGGGCGCTCCTACGAGCAGTACTTC.

The chain links TRBV6-2 or TRBV6-3 to TRBJ2-5; 9 positions agree with TRBD2. Germline assignment: CDR1 MNHEY and CDR2 SVGEGT. V was pared by 3 bases and J by 4 bases, with 6 bases of the junction left unmatched. The CDR3 is made up of 15 amino acids. Here the CDR3 reads CASSYSSSGTETQYF. In DNA, the CDR3 is TGTGCCAGCAGTTATTCTTCTAGCGGGACAGAGACCCAGTACTTC.

As regards this clonotype: Compared with germline, one end of the junction differs, possibly owing to a read error. The chain has TRBV6-1 and TRBJ2-2, with 8 bases lining up with TRBD2. The CDR3 length is 15 residues. The germline V gene encodes CDR1 MNHNS and CDR2 SASEGT. The CDR3 reads CASRNSGANTGELFF. For the CDR3, the DNA is TGCGCCAGCAGGAATAGCGGGGCGAACACCGGGGAGCTGTTTTTT.

About this clonotype: This clone may be a read error of a much larger clone one base away. The chain couples TRBV3-1 to TRBJ2-3, with a weak D call TRBD2 (6 bases). The CDR3 loop spans 14 amino acids. Germline V gene data show CDR1 as LGHDT and CDR2 as YNNKEL (reference sequence). The CDR3 region has the DNA TGTGCCGGCAGCCCCGCGGGGTCCCCGGATACGCAGTATTTT. Protein: CAGSPAGSPDTQYF.

Turning to this clonotype: A clone one base away is much larger, so this may be a read error. The chain recombines TRBV7-9 with TRBJ2-1, with D possibly being TRBD2 (7 bases). CDR3 size: 17 residues. Trimming took 8 bases from V and 2 from J, leaving 22 bases between them. Germline V gene data show CDR1 as SEHNR and CDR2 as FQNEAQ (reference sequence). The CDR3 protein is CASAALSQGRAYNEQFF. The CDR3 nucleotides are TGTGCCAGCGCCGCCTTAAGTCAGGGGAGGGCCTACAATGAGCAGTTCTTC.

Comment on this clonotype: Given a much more abundant clone one base away, this may be a read error. J is TRBJ1-6 and V is TRBV4-1; D is possibly TRBD1 (5 bases). Trimming cost V 4 bases and J 3 bases, with 10 bases left between them. The CDR3 spans 15 residues. Germline CDR1 reads MGHRA; CDR2 reads YSYEKL. CDR3 coding DNA: TGCGCCAGCAGCCCCTGTCAGGGCTATAATTCACCCCTCCACTTT. Its translation: CASSPCQGYNSPLHF.

This clonotype has just a few counts. The chain links TRBV7-2 to TRBJ2-1; 7 bases are shared with TRBD2. This CDR3 is built from 18 residues. V dropped 1 base and J dropped 4; count of bases not matched to a gene: 13. Germline lookup yields CDR1 SGHTA and CDR2 FQGNSA. CDR3 amino acids: CASSLGPSGAGRYNEQFF. CDR3 DNA: TGTGCCAGCAGCTTAGGCCCCTCCGGAGCGGGGCGGTACAATGAGCAGTTCTTC.

The J gene is TRBJ1-2, the V gene TRBV3-1; 10 bases map to TRBD1. CDR3 length equals 16 residues. V trimming: 3 bases; J trimming: 0 bases; junction bases outside the gene matches: 4. Looked up from germline, CDR1 is LGHDT and CDR2 is YNNKEL (reference sequence). The CDR3 reads CASSQTGGRANYGYTF. The CDR3 DNA sequence: TGTGCCAGCAGCCAGACAGGGGGCCGCGCTAACTATGGCTACACCTTC.

V usage is TRBV20-1 and J usage is TRBJ1-2; D is unclear. CDR3 length: 11 amino acids. Trimming removed 6 bases at V and 5 bases at J, with 10 bases between. Germline CDR1 DFQATT, CDR2 SNEGSKA (reference sequence). CDR3 DNA sequence: TGCAGTGCCGGAGAGGTATATGGCTACACCTTC. This sequence encodes CSAGEVYGYTF.

This chain links TRBV10-3 with TRBJ1-1, with 7 bases lining up with TRBD1. Germline V gene sequence: CDR1 ENHRY, CDR2 SYGVKD. This CDR3 has 16 residues. Unmatched junction bases numbered 15, after V lost 10 bases and J lost 1 base. The CDR3 region is CATNAAPGQKNTEAFF. CDR3 nucleotide sequence: TGTGCCACCAATGCGGCGCCGGGACAGAAGAACACTGAAGCTTTCTTT.

V gene TRBV12-3 or TRBV12-4 combines with J gene TRBJ2-3; 8 bases fit TRBD1. This CDR3 spans 16 amino acids. Trimming cost V 6 bases and J 2 bases; bases outside gene matches: 10. CDR3 residues: CASRQWTGSNTDTQYF. CDR3 DNA sequence: TGTGCCAGCAGACAATGGACAGGGTCGAACACAGATACGCAGTATTTT.

J is TRBJ1-2 and V is TRBV10-2; 10 bases map to TRBD1. Germline V gene sequence: CDR1 WSHSY, CDR2 SAAADI. The V segment lost 6 bases and the J segment 8 bases; nucleotides outside the gene matches: 9. The CDR3 has 14 amino acids. DNA for the CDR3: TGCGCCAGCAGCGAACTCGGACAGGGGGAAGGCTACACCTTC. Its protein is CASSELGQGEGYTF.

The V and J genes are TRBV7-2 and TRBJ2-4; 7 positions agree with TRBD1. Unmatched junction bases numbered 3, after V lost 3 bases and J lost 10 bases. This CDR3 is built from 12 residues. Germline-derived CDR1 and CDR2 are SGHTA and FQGNSA. CDR3: CASSLRRGIQYF. The DNA of the CDR3 is TGTGCCAGCAGCTTGCGCAGGGGGATTCAGTACTTC.

The chain uses TRBV20-1 and TRBJ2-7; TRBD2 agrees at 10 bases. The ends lost 6 bases at V and 2 bases at J; junction bases unmatched: 7. CDR1 DFQATT and CDR2 SNEGSKA come from the germline V gene (reference sequence). The CDR3 is 14 amino acids. CDR3 nucleotide sequence: TGCAGTGCCGAACTAGCGGGGCTAGCCTACGAGCAGTACTTC. It encodes CSAELAGLAYEQYF.

The chain couples TRBV11-2 to TRBJ1-2, with D unresolved. The length of the CDR3 is 13 residues. From germline, CDR1 is SGHAT and CDR2 FQNNGV. V lost 5 bases, J lost 0 bases, and 7 bases lay in between. The CDR3 spells CASSPDPNYGYTF. In DNA form, the CDR3 reads TGTGCCAGCAGCCCGGATCCTAACTATGGCTACACCTTC.

This clonotype came up a few times. In nucleotides, the CDR3 is TGTGCCAGCAGCTTAGTTCGGGGCGGGCCCAACAATGAGCAGTTCTTC. This sequence encodes CASSLVRGGPNNEQFF. This chain connects TRBV11-2 to TRBJ2-1; D may match TRBD1 or TRBD2 (5 bases each). CDR1 SGHAT and CDR2 FQNNGV come from the germline V gene. Trimming took 1 base from V and 5 from J, leaving 15 bases between them. The CDR3 covers 16 residues.

Only a few counts were recorded for this clonotype. This chain uses TRBV7-2 with TRBJ1-1; D may be TRBD1 (6 bases). Germline V lookup: CDR1 SGHTA, CDR2 FQGNSA. Between the trimmed V and J ends, which lost 5 bases and 1 base, there was a span of 14 bases. The CDR3 is made up of 15 amino acids. The CDR3 protein is CASSTTGTKNTEAFF. The CDR3 nucleotides are TGTGCCAGCAGCACTACCGGGACAAAGAACACTGAAGCTTTCTTT.

V is TRBV6-1 and J is TRBJ2-7, with a weak D call TRBD2 (6 bases). The V end lost 7 bases, the J end lost 2 bases, and 18 bases lay between the germline ends. CDR1 and CDR2 from the germline V gene are MNHNS and SASEGT. There are 15 residues in the CDR3. CDR3 DNA: TGTGCCAGCATCCGAGAGGGACTGGGACCCTACGAGCAGTACTTC. As protein: CASIREGLGPYEQYF.

This clonotype has just a few counts. This rearrangement joins TRBV7-6 to TRBJ1-2; the D gene is possibly TRBD1 (5 bases). With 6 bases removed from V and 4 bases from J, the gap between germline ends came to 12 bases. This CDR3 region has 13 residues. The germline CDR1 and CDR2 sequences are SGHVS and FNYEAQ. The DNA for the CDR3 is TGTGCCAGCAGTCCTAGGGACGGCTATGGCTACACCTTC. It is translated as CASSPRDGYGYTF.

This clonotype has a handful of counts. The gene calls are TRBV11-2 and TRBJ2-5; 9 bases map to TRBD1. This CDR3 contains 15 residues. J was trimmed by 4 bases and V by 3 bases; bases with no gene match: 6. The germline V gene has CDR1 SGHAT and CDR2 FQNNGV. Written as DNA, the CDR3 is TGTGCCAGCAGCTTCCAGACAGGGGGTCTAGAGACCCAGTACTTC. Amino acids: CASSFQTGGLETQYF. Full variable domain (rest looked up from reference TRBV11-2 and TRBJ2-5): EAGVAQSPRYKIIEKRQSVAFWCNPISGHATLYWYQQILGQGPKLLIQFQNNGVVDDSQLPKDRFSAERLKGVDSTLKIQPAKLEDSAVYLCASSFQTGGLETQYFGPGTRLLVL.

The chain is built from TRBV6-2 or TRBV6-3 and TRBJ2-3; 7 bases line up with TRBD2. Germline V gene data show CDR1 as MNHEY and CDR2 as SVGEGT. The J segment lost 2 bases and the V segment lost 5 bases, leaving 13 bases of the junction unmatched. This CDR3 has 17 residues. The CDR3 nucleotides are TGTGCCAGCAGTCCTATTCCCGGGACTACCTTCACAGATACGCAGTATTTT. Translation gives CASSPIPGTTFTDTQYF.

This clonotype was counted at least ten times. The V call is TRBV7-2, the J call TRBJ2-3; D is unclear. V was trimmed by 5 bases and J by 2 bases, leaving 11 bases between them. The CDR3 spans 14 residues. The germline CDR1 and CDR2 sequences are SGHTA and FQGNSA. The CDR3 sequence: CASSRKSDTDTQYF. CDR3 nucleotides: TGTGCCAGCAGCCGGAAGTCCGACACAGATACGCAGTATTTT. The full variable domain, its missing parts supplied by reference TRBV7-2 and TRBJ2-3, is GAGVSQSPSNKVTEKGKDVELRCDPISGHTALYWYRQSLGQGLEFLIYFQGNSAPDKSGLPSDRFSAERTGGSVSTLTIQRTQQEDSAVYLCASSRKSDTDTQYFGPGTRLTVL.

The CDR3: CASSLSQTTNEQFF. DNA for the CDR3: TGTGCCAGCAGTCTCTCGCAGACTACCAATGAGCAGTTCTTC. The rearrangement links TRBV12-3 or TRBV12-4 to TRBJ2-1; maybe TRBD2 (5 bases). The CDR3 is 14 amino acids. V was cut by 5 bases and J by 6 bases, with 14 bases left in between.

Only a few counts were recorded for this clonotype. CDR3 sequence reads: CSARVAGGRLVDTQYF. The CDR3 nucleotides read TGCAGTGCTAGAGTAGCGGGAGGGCGGCTCGTAGATACGCAGTATTTT. This chain uses TRBV20-1 with TRBJ2-3; 11 bases are a match to TRBD2. The germline CDR1 and CDR2 sequences are DFQATT and SNEGSKA (reference sequence). The CDR3 runs 16 residues. The trim removed 1 base at V and 5 bases at J, leaving 8 bases unmatched.

This clonotype was detected only a few times. The chain uses TRBV12-3 or TRBV12-4 and TRBJ1-5, with 10 bases matching TRBD1. Germline trimming cut 6 bases from V and 5 bases from J; bases unmatched to any gene: 7. The CDR3 covers 15 residues. DNA of the CDR3: TGTGCCAGCAGGCCGGACAGGGGGGCGCATCAGCCCCAGCATTTT. Protein: CASRPDRGAHQPQHF.

This clonotype has just a few counts. The chain uses TRBV20-1 and TRBJ2-3, with 13 bases fitting TRBD2. Germline assignment: CDR1 DFQATT and CDR2 SNEGSKA (reference sequence). V was pared by 1 base and J by 5 bases, with 6 bases of the junction left unmatched. The CDR3 runs to 16 residues. The CDR3 sequence is CSARGILAGGGDTQYF. Here the CDR3 DNA reads TGCAGTGCTAGAGGCATACTAGCGGGGGGGGGAGATACGCAGTATTTT.

The genes are TRBV20-1 and TRBJ2-2, with 7 bases matching TRBD1. CDR3 length: 14 residues. Germline-derived CDR1 and CDR2 are DFQATT and SNEGSKA (reference sequence). With V trimmed by 4 bases and J by 8 bases, 10 bases remained unmatched. CDR3 residues: CSATDRPIRGELFF. In DNA, the CDR3 is TGCAGTGCTACGGACAGGCCGATTCGGGGGGAGCTGTTTTTT.

This clonotype turned up a few times. The V call is TRBV12-3 or TRBV12-4, the J call TRBJ2-3; no clear D. The CDR3 runs 14 residues. Trimming took 5 bases from V and 3 from J, leaving 12 bases between them. The CDR3, as DNA: TGTGCCAGCAGTCAATGGGCAAAAACAGATACGCAGTATTTT. It translates to CASSQWAKTDTQYF.

This chain uses TRBV28 with TRBJ2-1, with unresolved D. Trimming removed 8 bases at V and 2 bases at J, with 10 bases between. Germline V gives CDR1 MDHEN, CDR2 SYDVKM. This CDR3 spans 13 amino acids. The CDR3 DNA reads as TGTGCCAGCGCCCGACTTACCTACAATGAGCAGTTCTTC. Protein sequence: CASARLTYNEQFF.

The rearrangement links TRBV4-2 to TRBJ2-3, with D unresolved. The CDR3 covers 15 residues. Per germline, CDR1 LGHNA and CDR2 YNFKEQ. V was shortened by 0 bases and J by 1 base, with 8 bases between the two germline ends. The CDR3 sequence: CASSQDGLRTDTQYF. In DNA form, the CDR3 reads TGTGCCAGCAGCCAAGATGGGCTCCGCACAGATACGCAGTATTTT.